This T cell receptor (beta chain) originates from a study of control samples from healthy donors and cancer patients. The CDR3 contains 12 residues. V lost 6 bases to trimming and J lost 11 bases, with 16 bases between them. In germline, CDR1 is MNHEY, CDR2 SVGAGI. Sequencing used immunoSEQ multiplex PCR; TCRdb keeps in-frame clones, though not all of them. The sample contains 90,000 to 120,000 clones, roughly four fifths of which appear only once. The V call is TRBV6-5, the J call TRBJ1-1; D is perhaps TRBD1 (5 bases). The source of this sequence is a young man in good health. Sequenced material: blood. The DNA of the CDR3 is TGTGCCAGCAGGTTGTACCAGGGACGGGCTTTCTTT. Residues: CASRLYQGRAFF.